Shown below are 22 T cell receptor beta chains from a single sample sequenced in a study of molecular identifiers for immune sequencing clone quantification. TCRdb recomputed calls from the PCR reads with MiXCR, one row per CDR3 protein. This sample has more than 50,000 distinct CDR3 sequences, with under 20% found just once. What was sequenced was naive CD8+ T cells from blood, with Jurkat cell RNA spiked in. Subset given: FACS-sorted CD8+CD4-CCR7+CD45RA+ naive T cells. The receptors stem from a human donor in good health. Some libraries in this study had Jurkat cell RNA spiked in.

The chain carries TRBV28 and TRBJ2-7; 9 nucleotides align to TRBD2. With V trimmed by 5 bases and J by 2 bases, 16 bases remained unmatched. The germline CDR1 and CDR2 sequences are MDHEN and SYDVKM. There are 18 residues in the CDR3. The chain's CDR3 is CASSIRTGLAEAPYEQYF. Here the CDR3 DNA reads TGTGCCAGCAGTATCCGAACGGGACTAGCTGAAGCCCCCTACGAGCAGTACTTC.

About this clonotype: A clone one base away is much larger, so this may be a read error. The chain uses TRBV27 and TRBJ1-1; possibly TRBD1 for D (5 bases). The germline V and J ends were trimmed by 0 bases and 7 bases, with 9 bases remaining between them. CDR3 length: 13 amino acids. Germline CDR1 MNHEY, CDR2 SMNVEV (reference sequence). CDR3 in amino acids: CASSLSGGDEAFF. The CDR3, as DNA: TGTGCCAGCAGTTTATCCGGAGGGGATGAAGCTTTCTTT.

V usage is TRBV27 and J usage is TRBJ2-7; TRBD2 is a possible D gene (5 bases). This CDR3 spans 15 amino acids. CDR1 is MNHEY and CDR2 is SMNVEV in the germline V gene (reference sequence). The V end lost 5 bases, the J end lost 2 bases, and 16 bases lay between the germline ends. This CDR3 reads CASSPGFGAAYEQYF. In DNA, the CDR3 is TGTGCCAGCAGTCCTGGCTTTGGAGCGGCCTACGAGCAGTACTTC.

This clonotype was seen more than once but under ten times. Since a much larger clone is just one base distant, this may be a read error. The CDR3 sequence: CASSPGASARTEQYF. The CDR3 DNA follows: TGCGCCAGCAGCCCAGGGGCTAGCGCAAGGACCGAGCAGTACTTC. The V call is TRBV4-3, the J call TRBJ2-7; perhaps D is TRBD1 or TRBD2 (6 bases each). In germline, CDR1 is LGHNA, CDR2 YSLEER. The CDR3 runs to 15 residues. V lost 4 bases to trimming and J lost 6 bases, with 19 bases between them.

Only a few counts were recorded for this clonotype. The CDR3 region is CASSLDVGWMNEQFF. The CDR3 DNA reads as TGTGCCAGCAGCTTAGATGTAGGATGGATGAATGAGCAGTTCTTC. The rearrangement uses TRBV7-9 and TRBJ2-1; unclear D gene. The V gene's germline CDR1 is SEHNR and CDR2 FQNEAQ (reference sequence). CDR3 length: 15 residues. V was cut by 1 base and J by 7 bases, with 14 bases left in between.

This clonotype was seen repeatedly, ten times or more. V gene TRBV7-8 combines with J gene TRBJ2-3; 10 bases agree with TRBD2. There are 16 residues in the CDR3. CDR1 and CDR2 (germline): SGHVS, FQNEAQ. J lost 2 bases, V lost 4 bases, and 6 bases had no gene match. CDR3 DNA sequence: TGTGCCAGCAGCTCGGGACTAGCGAAAAACACAGATACGCAGTATTTT. As protein: CASSSGLAKNTDTQYF.

The chain combines TRBV19 with TRBJ2-7; D remains unclear. Between the trimmed V and J ends, which lost 5 bases and 2 bases, there was a span of 7 bases. Germline values: CDR1 LNHDA, CDR2 SQIVND (reference sequence). The CDR3 runs to 12 residues. The chain's CDR3 is CASSVTPYEQYF. The DNA for the CDR3 is TGTGCCAGTAGTGTTACACCCTACGAGCAGTACTTC.

This clonotype has ten or more counts. The CDR3 region has the DNA TGTGCCAGCAGAGTCGGACAGTCCTATGGCTACACCTTC. Translated: CASRVGQSYGYTF. The rearrangement joins TRBV27 to TRBJ1-2; TRBD1 might be the D (6 bases). Germline CDR1 is MNHEY and CDR2 is SMNVEV (reference sequence). The V end was cut by 6 bases, the J end by 4 bases, with 12 bases between. The CDR3 contains 13 residues.

The CDR3 DNA reads as TGTGCCAGCAGTGAAGGGACAGGGTCGGGCAATGAGCAGTTCTTC. Amino acid sequence: CASSEGTGSGNEQFF. The genes are TRBV2 and TRBJ2-1; 8 nucleotides match TRBD1. The CDR3 is 15 residues long. Germline CDR1 and CDR2: SNHLY and FYNNEI. Unmatched junction bases numbered 5, after V lost 1 base and J lost 6 bases.

In this sample, this clonotype turned up many times. The chain has TRBV2 and TRBJ2-2; a weak D match, TRBD2 (5 bases). There are 13 residues in the CDR3. Germline assignment: CDR1 SNHLY and CDR2 FYNNEI. The ends were cut back, 10 bases at V and 3 bases at J, with 12 bases in the middle. CDR3 amino acids: CATLTDYTGELFF. CDR3 nucleotides: TGTGCCACCCTGACGGACTACACCGGGGAGCTGTTTTTT.

The sample holds many counts of this clonotype. V usage is TRBV7-9 and J usage is TRBJ2-1, with a possible D match to TRBD2 (5 bases). Per the germline V gene, CDR1 is SEHNR and CDR2 is FQNEAQ (reference sequence). The CDR3 covers 14 residues. The V end lost 8 bases, the J end lost 4 bases, and 15 bases lay between the germline ends. CDR3 in amino acids: CASFGDYPYNEQFF. Written as DNA, the CDR3 is TGTGCCAGCTTTGGAGACTATCCATACAATGAGCAGTTCTTC. The whole variable domain, filled in from reference TRBV7-9 and TRBJ2-1, reads DTGVSQNPRHKITKRGQNVTFRCDPISEHNRLYWYRQTLGQGPEFLTYFQNEAQLEKSRLLSDRFSAERPKGSFSTLEIQRTEQGDSAMYLCASFGDYPYNEQFFGPGTRLTVL.

This clonotype was found many times. The chain is built from TRBV24-1 and TRBJ1-1; tentatively, D is TRBD1 (6 bases). Germline V gene lookup returns CDR1 KGHDR and CDR2 SFDVKD. The CDR3 is 13 residues long. V lost 8 bases and J 0 bases, leaving 9 bases between the germline ends. CDR3 sequence reads: CATTGGLNTEAFF. In nucleotides, the CDR3 is TGTGCCACCACGGGGGGGCTGAACACTGAAGCTTTCTTT.

This clonotype was counted ten times or more. The chain is built from TRBV6-2 or TRBV6-3 and TRBJ1-6; D perhaps matches TRBD1 (6 bases). The CDR3 is 16 amino acids. Trimming shortened V by 4 bases and J by 2 bases, and 12 bases separated the two germline ends. Germline V gene data show CDR1 as MNHEY and CDR2 as SVGEGT. The CDR3 reads CASSSNRDTYNSPLHF. In DNA form, the CDR3 reads TGTGCCAGCAGTTCTAACCGGGACACCTATAATTCACCCCTCCACTTT.

Many counts were recorded for this clonotype. The CDR3 coding sequence is TGTGCCAGCAGTTTACTGGGAGAGACCCAGTACTTC. Its protein product is CASSLLGETQYF. This chain uses TRBV27 with TRBJ2-5, with D uncertain. Per germline, CDR1 MNHEY and CDR2 SMNVEV (reference sequence). This CDR3 is built from 12 residues. The ends were cut back, 2 bases at V and 4 bases at J, with 5 bases in the middle.

This clonotype was counted a few times. V is TRBV27 and J is TRBJ2-7, with D hard to call. The CDR3 is 13 residues long. Between the trimmed V and J ends, which lost 2 bases and 3 bases, there was a span of 8 bases. The germline CDR1 and CDR2 sequences are MNHEY and SMNVEV (reference sequence). The CDR3 bases are TGTGCCAGCAGTTTAATCTCGGACTACGAGCAGTACTTC. Protein sequence: CASSLISDYEQYF.

By share, this clonotype counts as medium-sized (0.01 to 0.1%). The rearrangement uses TRBV7-2 and TRBJ2-3; D may correspond to TRBD1 or TRBD2 (5 bases each). Deletions cut 3 bases from V and 2 bases from J, with 6 bases between. Germline-derived CDR1 and CDR2 are SGHTA and FQGNSA. The CDR3 extends over 13 amino acids. The CDR3 DNA reads as TGTGCCAGCAGCTTGGGGGTCACAGATACGCAGTATTTT. It is translated as CASSLGVTDTQYF.

This clonotype came up many times. The chain recombines TRBV7-2 with TRBJ2-7; a weak D match, TRBD2 (6 bases). Germline CDR1 and CDR2: SGHTA and FQGNSA. The V gene lost 1 base and the J gene lost 5 bases, with 15 bases spanning the gap. The CDR3 is 15 amino acids. The CDR3 region is CASSLGSAGIHEQYF. CDR3 DNA: TGTGCCAGCAGCTTAGGGTCCGCGGGAATCCACGAGCAGTACTTC.

In its sample, this clonotype ranks as medium-sized. The chain combines TRBV23-1 with TRBJ2-3, with D hard to call. Being an ORF, TRBV23-1 has a function that is uncertain. The CDR3 extends over 17 amino acids. The V and J ends lost 2 bases and 0 bases respectively, with 15 bases between them. CDR3 coding DNA: TGCGCCAGCAGTCAAAAGGAGAGCCATTCTAGCACAGATACGCAGTATTTT. It is translated as CASSQKESHSSTDTQYF.

As for this clonotype: A single base separates this from a much larger clone, so it may be a read error. This chain joins TRBV28 and TRBJ2-1, with D possibly TRBD2 on 5 matching bases. The CDR3 runs to 13 residues. The V gene lost 2 bases and the J gene lost 9 bases, with 11 bases spanning the gap. In germline, CDR1 is MDHEN, CDR2 SYDVKM. The CDR3 sequence is CASSLLAASEQFF. CDR3 nucleotide sequence: TGTGCCAGCAGTTTACTAGCTGCCAGTGAGCAGTTCTTC.

This clonotype has more than one count but fewer than ten. The rearrangement uses TRBV15 and TRBJ2-1; D gene unclear. The length of the CDR3 is 14 residues. Between the trimmed V and J ends, which lost 0 bases and 8 bases, there was a span of 11 bases. The germline CDR1 and CDR2 sequences are LNHNV and YYDKDF (reference sequence). The CDR3 spells CATSREAKYHEQFF. In DNA, the CDR3 is TGTGCCACCAGCAGAGAAGCCAAGTATCATGAGCAGTTCTTC.

This clonotype turned up a few times. A much larger clone lies a single base off, so this may be a read error. The gene calls are TRBV14 and TRBJ2-3; D is unclear. CDR3 length: 15 amino acids. Trimming shortened V by 3 bases and J by 2 bases, and 12 bases separated the two germline ends. Germline V gene lookup returns CDR1 SGHDN and CDR2 FVKESK. For the CDR3, the DNA is TGTGCCAGCAGCCATCTCGGATCGTACACAGATACGCAGTATTTT. Its protein is CASSHLGSYTDTQYF.

This clonotype was seen at least ten times. V usage is TRBV29-1 and J usage is TRBJ2-3; a possible D gene is TRBD2 (6 bases). The CDR3 extends over 15 amino acids. Germline V gene sequence: CDR1 SQVTM, CDR2 ANQGSEA. Trimming took off 2 bases at V and 5 bases at J, with 17 bases between the two ends. CDR3 in amino acids: CSVEPWASAKDTQYF. DNA of the CDR3: TGCAGCGTTGAACCTTGGGCTAGCGCCAAAGATACGCAGTATTTT.